The rows below give T cell receptor beta chains drawn from one sample of a study of cytomegalovirus exposure and HLA in healthy donors. The table came from immunoSEQ multiplex PCR; TCRdb's copy has only in-frame clones and leaves some out. The table shows about 100,000 clones, with over 75% occurring only once. The sequencing sample was made of PBMCs. These receptors were taken from a man aged 25-45 years in good health and CMV-seronegative. CDR3s include the opening cysteine and the closing phenylalanine or tryptophan. Fields, in order: J gene, D gene, V gene, clone size, CDR3 protein, CDR3 DNA. A D gene is named only where the DNA matches it firmly. The size of a clone is reported for some rows only, either as once, few or many, or as a class for expanded clones.

>TRBJ1-2|TRBD1|TRBV30|once
CAWRDRSYYGYTF
TGTGCCTGGAGGGACAGGAGTTACTATGGCTACACCTTC
>TRBJ2-3|.|TRBV4-3|.
CASSQVRAAQADTQYF
TGCGCCAGCAGCCAAGTCAGAGCGGCGCAAGCAGATACGCAGTATTTT
>TRBJ2-3|TRBD1|TRBV9|once
CASSPQDGTGAHLLDTQYF
TGTGCCAGCAGCCCCCAAGACGGGACAGGGGCCCACCTACTAGATACGCAGTATTTT
>TRBJ1-5|.|TRBV7-2|.
CASSFAGSSNQPQHF
TGTGCCAGCAGCTTTGCGGGTTCGAGCAATCAGCCCCAGCATTTT
>TRBJ2-6|.|TRBV28|few
CASSGGTVSGANVLTF
TGTGCCAGCAGTGGAGGGACAGTCTCTGGGGCCAACGTCCTGACTTTC
>TRBJ2-7|.|TRBV27|.
CASRWTASSYEQYF
TGTGCCAGCAGGTGGACAGCGAGCTCCTACGAGCAGTACTTC
>TRBJ1-1|.|TRBV7-2|.
CASSLVGLGAFF
TGTGCCAGCAGCTTAGTTGGCCTTGGAGCTTTCTTT
>TRBJ1-6|.|TRBV27|.
CASSWQGGNNSPLHF
TGTGCCAGCAGCTGGCAGGGCGGTAATAATTCACCCCTCCACTTT
>TRBJ1-6|.|TRBV27|.
CASRLQTGPNSPLHF
TGTGCCAGCAGACTTCAGACAGGACCTAATTCACCCCTCCACTTT
>TRBJ1-1|TRBD1|TRBV15|.
CATSSGQGDTEAFF
TGTGCCACCAGCAGTGGGCAGGGGGACACTGAAGCTTTCTTT
>TRBJ1-6|.|TRBV5-1|.
CASSLEQGDSPLHF
TGCGCCAGCAGCTTGGAACAAGGGGATTCACCCCTCCACTTT
>TRBJ2-3|TRBD1|TRBV5-8|.
CASSPGTGRTDTQYF
TGTGCCAGCAGCCCAGGGACAGGGAGAACAGATACGCAGTATTTT
>TRBJ2-1|TRBD2|TRBV11-3|.
CASSLLASGSPPYNEQFF
TGTGCCAGCAGTCTTTTGGCTAGCGGGAGCCCTCCCTACAATGAGCAGTTCTTC
>TRBJ2-5|.|TRBV25-1|.
CASSAQETQYF
TGTGCCAGCAGTGCTCAAGAGACCCAGTACTTC
>TRBJ2-1|.|TRBV6-1|.
CAGQSWAGDNEQFF
TGTGCCGGACAGAGCTGGGCTGGGGACAATGAGCAGTTCTTC
>TRBJ1-6|TRBD1|TRBV11-2|.
CASSFGQVINSPLHF
TGTGCCAGCAGCTTCGGACAGGTCATTAATTCACCCCTCCACTTT
>TRBJ1-2|TRBD1|TRBV28|.
CASSSGQGNYGYTF
TGTGCCAGCAGCTCCGGACAGGGTAACTATGGCTACACCTTC
>TRBJ1-1|.|TRBV4-1|.
CASSQDPWRVNTEAFF
TGCGCCAGCAGCCAGGACCCGTGGCGGGTTAACACTGAAGCTTTCTTT
>TRBJ1-2|.|TRBV6-1|.
CASSEALPGLYGYTF
TGTGCCAGCAGTGAAGCCCTCCCAGGCCTATATGGCTACACCTTC
>TRBJ2-3|TRBD1|TRBV12-5|.
CASGPGQGNTDTQYF
TGTGCTAGTGGCCCGGGACAGGGAAACACAGATACGCAGTATTTT
>TRBJ2-3|.|TRBV11-2|.
CASSYVPGHLGQYF
TGTGCCAGCAGCTACGTCCCGGGACATTTAGGGCAGTATTTT
>TRBJ1-1|TRBD1|TRBV7-8|few
CATKQGARDTEAFF
TGTGCCACAAAACAGGGGGCAAGGGACACTGAAGCTTTCTTT
>TRBJ2-2|.|TRBV29-1|.
CSVEPRAGELFF
TGCAGCGTTGAACCTCGTGCGGGGGAGCTGTTTTTT
>TRBJ2-2|TRBD1|TRBV11-2|.
CASSLQGAGELFF
TGTGCCAGCAGCTTACAGGGGGCCGGGGAGCTGTTTTTT
>TRBJ2-7|TRBD1|TRBV28|.
CASGQVSYEQYF
TGTGCCAGCGGACAGGTCTCCTACGAGCAGTACTTC
>TRBJ2-3|.|TRBV6-5|.
CASSQVWADTQYF
TGTGCCAGCAGCCAGGTCTGGGCAGATACGCAGTATTTT
>TRBJ2-7|TRBD1|TRBV30|few
CAWAGQAKTYEQYF
TGTGCCTGGGCCGGACAGGCCAAGACCTACGAGCAGTACTTC
>TRBJ2-2|TRBD2|TRBV2|.
CASRLAGGSKLTGELFF
TGTGCCAGCAGATTAGCGGGAGGGTCTAAGTTAACCGGGGAGCTGTTTTTT
>TRBJ1-5|TRBD1|TRBV28|.
CASSFRDRALQPQHF
TGTGCCAGCAGTTTCCGGGACAGGGCCCTTCAGCCCCAGCATTTT
>TRBJ2-1|TRBD2|TRBV15|.
CATSKGLAGVDEQFF
TGTGCCACCAGCAAAGGACTAGCGGGGGTTGATGAGCAGTTCTTC
>TRBJ2-3|TRBD2|TRBV7-9|few
CASSLWSGLAIADTQYF
TGTGCCAGCAGCTTATGGTCCGGACTAGCAATCGCAGATACGCAGTATTTT
>TRBJ2-2|.|TRBV5-6|.
CASSFQGTGELFF
TGTGCCAGCAGCTTCCAGGGTACGGGGGAGCTGTTTTTT
>TRBJ2-3|TRBD2|TRBV6-1|.
CASSEDGSLAGGTTDTQYF
TGTGCCAGCAGTGAAGATGGATCTCTGGCGGGGGGAACCACAGATACGCAGTATTTT
>TRBJ1-4|.|TRBV30|once
CACTGTTNEKLFF
TGTGCCTGCACGGGGACAACTAATGAAAAACTGTTTTTT
>TRBJ1-2|.|TRBV7-9|.
CASSPQLTNYGYTF
TGTGCCAGCAGCCCCCAGTTAACAAACTATGGCTACACCTTC
>TRBJ1-1|.|TRBV30|.
CAWNPGQLRYTEAFF
TGTGCCTGGAACCCAGGACAGCTTAGGTACACTGAAGCTTTCTTT
>TRBJ1-2|TRBD1|TRBV25-1|.
CASSELGTARGYTF
TGTGCCAGCAGTGAATTGGGGACAGCTCGTGGCTACACCTTC
>TRBJ1-2|.|TRBV25-1|.
CASRGGRRSNYGYTF
TGTGCCAGCAGGGGAGGGAGGAGAAGTAACTATGGCTACACCTTC
>TRBJ2-1|TRBD2|TRBV19|.
CASSPHSTSGRFISNNEQFF
TGTGCCAGTAGTCCTCACTCGACTAGCGGGAGATTCATAAGCAACAATGAGCAGTTCTTC
>TRBJ2-7|TRBD2|TRBV19|.
CASSIRSGTSVNEQYF
TGTGCCAGTAGTATTCGGAGCGGGACTAGCGTGAACGAGCAGTACTTC
>TRBJ1-1|.|TRBV7-9|.
CAIPRGTEAFF
TGTGCCATCCCCAGGGGCACTGAAGCTTTCTTT
>TRBJ2-2|TRBD1|TRBV11-2|.
CASSFGRGLIGELFF
TGTGCCAGCAGCTTTGGCAGGGGGCTTATCGGGGAGCTGTTTTTT